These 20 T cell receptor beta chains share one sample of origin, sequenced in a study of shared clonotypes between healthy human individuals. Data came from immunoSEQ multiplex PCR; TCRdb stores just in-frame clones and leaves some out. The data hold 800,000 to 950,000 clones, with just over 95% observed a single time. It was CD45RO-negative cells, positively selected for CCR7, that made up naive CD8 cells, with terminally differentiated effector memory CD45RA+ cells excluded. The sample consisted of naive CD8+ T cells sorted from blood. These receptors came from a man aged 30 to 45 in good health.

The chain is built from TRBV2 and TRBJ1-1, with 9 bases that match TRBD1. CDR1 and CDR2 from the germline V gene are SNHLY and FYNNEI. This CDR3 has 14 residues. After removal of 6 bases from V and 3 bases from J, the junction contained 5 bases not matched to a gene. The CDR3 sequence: CASRDGQGYTEAFF. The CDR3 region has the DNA TGTGCCAGCAGGGATGGACAGGGGTACACTGAAGCTTTCTTT.

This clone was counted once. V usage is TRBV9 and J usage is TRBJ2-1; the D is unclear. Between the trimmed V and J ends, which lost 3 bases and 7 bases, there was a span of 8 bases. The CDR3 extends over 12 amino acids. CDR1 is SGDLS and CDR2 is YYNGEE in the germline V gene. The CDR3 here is CASSATLNEQFF. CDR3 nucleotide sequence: TGTGCCAGCAGCGCGACTCTTAATGAGCAGTTCTTC.

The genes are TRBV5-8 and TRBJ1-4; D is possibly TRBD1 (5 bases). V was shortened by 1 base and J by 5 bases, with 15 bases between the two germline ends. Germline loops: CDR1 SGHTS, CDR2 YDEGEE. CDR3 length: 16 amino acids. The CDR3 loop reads CASSLPYGTVNEKLFF. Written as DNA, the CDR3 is TGTGCCAGCAGCTTGCCCTACGGGACGGTCAATGAAAAACTGTTTTTT.

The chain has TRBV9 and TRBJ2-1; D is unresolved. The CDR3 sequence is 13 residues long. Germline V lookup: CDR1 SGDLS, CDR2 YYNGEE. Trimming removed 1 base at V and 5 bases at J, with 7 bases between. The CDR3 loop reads CASSVFNDNEQFF. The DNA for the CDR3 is TGTGCCAGCAGCGTATTTAATGACAATGAGCAGTTCTTC. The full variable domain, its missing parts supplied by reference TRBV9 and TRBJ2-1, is DSGVTQTPKHLITATGQRVTLRCSPRSGDLSVYWYQQSLDQGLQFLIQYYNGEERAKGNILERFSAQQFPDLHSELNLSSLELGDSALYFCASSVFNDNEQFFGPGTRLTVL.

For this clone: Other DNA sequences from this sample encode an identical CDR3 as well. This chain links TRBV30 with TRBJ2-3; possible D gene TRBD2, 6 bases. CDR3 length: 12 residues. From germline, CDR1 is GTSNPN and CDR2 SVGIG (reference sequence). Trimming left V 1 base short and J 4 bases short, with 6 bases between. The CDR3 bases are TGTGCCTGGAGTGGGGGGGCAGATACGCAGTATTTT. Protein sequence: CAWSGGADTQYF. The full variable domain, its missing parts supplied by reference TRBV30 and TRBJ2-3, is SQTIHQWPATLVQPVGSPLSLECTVEGTSNPNLYWYRQAAGRGLQLLFYSVGIGQISSEVPQNLSASRPQDRQFILSSKKLLLSDSGFYLCAWSGGADTQYFGPGTRLTVL.

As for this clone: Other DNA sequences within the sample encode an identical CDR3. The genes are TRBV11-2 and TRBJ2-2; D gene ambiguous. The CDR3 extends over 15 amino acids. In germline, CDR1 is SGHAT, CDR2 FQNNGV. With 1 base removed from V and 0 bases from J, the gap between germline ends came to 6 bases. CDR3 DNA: TGTGCCAGCAGCTTAGGCCTAGCGAACACCGGGGAGCTGTTTTTT. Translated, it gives CASSLGLANTGELFF.

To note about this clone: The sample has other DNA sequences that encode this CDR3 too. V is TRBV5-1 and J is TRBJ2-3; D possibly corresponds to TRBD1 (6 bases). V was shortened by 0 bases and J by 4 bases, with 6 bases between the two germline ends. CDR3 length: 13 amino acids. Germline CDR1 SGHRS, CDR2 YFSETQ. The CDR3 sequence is CASSLAGADTQYF. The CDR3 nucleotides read TGCGCCAGCAGCTTGGCAGGGGCAGATACGCAGTATTTT.

CDR3 amino acids: CASSSKRESIGELFF. Here the CDR3 DNA reads TGTGCCAGCAGCTCCAAGCGGGAGTCTATCGGGGAGCTGTTTTTT. This chain uses TRBV7-8 with TRBJ2-2, with 8 positions matching TRBD2. Trimming took 4 bases from V and 7 from J; bases not matched to a gene: 8. The CDR3 sequence is 15 residues long. Germline V lookup: CDR1 SGHVS, CDR2 FQNEAQ.

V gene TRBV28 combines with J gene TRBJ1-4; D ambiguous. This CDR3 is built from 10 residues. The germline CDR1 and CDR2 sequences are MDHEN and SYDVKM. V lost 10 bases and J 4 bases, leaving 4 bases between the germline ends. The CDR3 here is CATFNEKLFF. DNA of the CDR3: TGTGCCACCTTTAATGAAAAACTGTTTTTT.

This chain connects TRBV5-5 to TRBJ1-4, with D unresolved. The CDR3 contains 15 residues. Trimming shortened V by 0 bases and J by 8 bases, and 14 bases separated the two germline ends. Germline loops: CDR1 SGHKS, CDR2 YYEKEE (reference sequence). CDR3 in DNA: TGTGCCAGCAGCTTGGTCAGGTACCTCCCCGAAAAACTGTTTTTT. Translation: CASSLVRYLPEKLFF.

The CDR3 loop is CASSPPRGPLYLSYEQYF. The CDR3 nucleotides are TGTGCCAGCAGCCCGCCCCGGGGCCCACTATATCTCTCCTACGAGCAGTACTTC. This chain connects TRBV7-4 to TRBJ2-7; D might be TRBD1 or TRBD2, each matching 5 bases. Germline V gene lookup returns CDR1 SGHVT and CDR2 SQSDAQ. The V end lost 5 bases, the J end lost 0 bases, and 23 bases lay between the germline ends. This CDR3 has 18 residues.

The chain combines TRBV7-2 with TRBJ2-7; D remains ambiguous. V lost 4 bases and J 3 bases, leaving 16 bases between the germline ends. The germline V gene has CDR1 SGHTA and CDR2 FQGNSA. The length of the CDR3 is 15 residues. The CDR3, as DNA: TGTGCCAGCAGCTACAGTGACGGTTCCCGCTACGAGCAGTACTTC. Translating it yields CASSYSDGSRYEQYF.

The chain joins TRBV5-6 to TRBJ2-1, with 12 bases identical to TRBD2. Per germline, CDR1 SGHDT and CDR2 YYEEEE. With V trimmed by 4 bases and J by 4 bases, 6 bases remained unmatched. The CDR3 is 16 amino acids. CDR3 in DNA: TGTGCCAGCAGCCAGACTAGCGGGGGATATTACAATGAGCAGTTCTTC. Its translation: CASSQTSGGYYNEQFF. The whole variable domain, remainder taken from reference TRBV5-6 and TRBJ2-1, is DAGVTQSPTHLIKTRGQQVTLRCSPKSGHDTVSWYQQALGQGPQFIFQYYEEEERQRGNFPDRFSGHQFPNYSSELNVNALLLGDSALYLCASSQTSGGYYNEQFFGPGTRLTVL.

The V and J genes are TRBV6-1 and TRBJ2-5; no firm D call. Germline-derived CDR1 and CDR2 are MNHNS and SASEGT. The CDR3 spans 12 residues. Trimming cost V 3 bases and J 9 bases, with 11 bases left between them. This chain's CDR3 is CASSDIIDPQYF. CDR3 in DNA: TGTGCCAGCAGTGATATTATTGACCCCCAGTACTTC.

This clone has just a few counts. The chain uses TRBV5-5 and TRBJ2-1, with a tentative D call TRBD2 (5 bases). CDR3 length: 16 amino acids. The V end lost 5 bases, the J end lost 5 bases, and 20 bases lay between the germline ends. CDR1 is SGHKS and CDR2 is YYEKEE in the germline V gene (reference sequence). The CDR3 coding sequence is TGTGCCAGCAGACCAGTCAGTGGGAGTGAGCACAATGAGCAGTTCTTC. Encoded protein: CASRPVSGSEHNEQFF. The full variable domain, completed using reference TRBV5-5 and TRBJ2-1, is DAGVTQSPTHLIKTRGQQVTLRCSPISGHKSVSWYQQVLGQGPQFIFQYYEKEERGRGNFPDRFSARQFPNYSSELNVNALLLGDSALYLCASRPVSGSEHNEQFFGPGTRLTVL.

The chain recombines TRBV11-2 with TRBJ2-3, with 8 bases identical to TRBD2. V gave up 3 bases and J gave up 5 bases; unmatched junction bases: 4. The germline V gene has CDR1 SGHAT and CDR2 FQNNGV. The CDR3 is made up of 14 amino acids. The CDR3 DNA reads TGTGCCAGCAGCTTTCTCAGCGGGGGAGATACGCAGTATTTT. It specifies CASSFLSGGDTQYF.

The CDR3 loop reads CASSEGQGIPDSNQPQHF. In nucleotides, the CDR3 is TGTGCCAGCAGTGAGGGACAGGGGATACCCGATAGCAATCAGCCCCAGCATTTT. The V call is TRBV2, the J call TRBJ1-5; 10 positions match TRBD1. Germline CDR1 and CDR2: SNHLY and FYNNEI. This CDR3 has 18 amino acids. With 3 bases clipped from V and 0 bases from J, the junction kept 8 bases outside the gene matches.

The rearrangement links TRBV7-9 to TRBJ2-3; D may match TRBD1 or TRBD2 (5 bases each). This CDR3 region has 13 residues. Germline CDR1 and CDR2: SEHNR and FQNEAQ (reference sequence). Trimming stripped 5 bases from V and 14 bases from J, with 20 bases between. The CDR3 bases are TGTGCCAGCAGCGCTCCTCCGGGACCCGGTTTGTATTTT. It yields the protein CASSAPPGPGLYF.

The CDR3: CAISESGGDYEQYF. The CDR3 DNA reads TGTGCCATCAGTGAGTCAGGGGGGGACTACGAGCAGTACTTC. The rearrangement uses TRBV10-3 and TRBJ2-7; possible D gene TRBD2, 7 bases. Deletions cut 0 bases from V and 3 bases from J, with 9 bases between. The CDR3 contains 14 residues. The germline gives CDR1 ENHRY, CDR2 SYGVKD.

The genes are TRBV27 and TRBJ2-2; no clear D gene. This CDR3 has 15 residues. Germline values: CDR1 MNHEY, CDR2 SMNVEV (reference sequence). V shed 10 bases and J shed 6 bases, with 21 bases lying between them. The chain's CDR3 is CATQVGGPRPGELFF. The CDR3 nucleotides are TGTGCCACCCAAGTCGGCGGCCCCCGACCCGGGGAGCTGTTTTTT.